The present entry profiles one TCR beta chain with its context. Its target is unknown. The planned depth of sequencing spanned 1 in 200,000 to 1 in 1 million T cells. The protocol was immunoSEQ multiplex PCR, while the TCRdb copy is restricted to in-frame clones and leaves out a portion. The sample shows over 6,500 clones, roughly three quarters of them seen only once. Germline CDR1 GTSNPN, CDR2 SVGIG (reference sequence). The V end lost 5 bases, the J end lost 3 bases, and 14 bases lay between the germline ends. This CDR3 is built from 13 residues. The sample comes from a study of cytotoxic CD8 clonotypes in ibrutinib-treated CLL. Findings and caveats of the study: Ibrutinib response saw clonality rise, and progression saw it return toward baseline. Patients had baseline clonality above age-matched healthy donors, and this clonality moved with circulating CD8+ T-cell counts.

Around 2 micrograms of genomic DNA (from cryopreserved PBMCs) were used for TCR beta libraries. The origin of this receptor is a human donor with chronic lymphocytic leukemia. The V call is TRBV30, the J call TRBJ2-7, with D uncertain. Material: PBMCs, obtained before ibrutinib treatment. This chain's CDR3 is CAWSRHGYYEQYF. In DNA form, the CDR3 reads TGTGCCTGGTCTCGACACGGGTACTACGAGCAGTACTTC. Using reference TRBV30 and TRBJ2-7 for the parts outside the CDR3, the full variable domain is SQTIHQWPATLVQPVGSPLSLECTVEGTSNPNLYWYRQAAGRGLQLLFYSVGIGQISSEVPQNLSASRPQDRQFILSSKKLLLSDSGFYLCAWSRHGYYEQYFGPGTRLTVT.